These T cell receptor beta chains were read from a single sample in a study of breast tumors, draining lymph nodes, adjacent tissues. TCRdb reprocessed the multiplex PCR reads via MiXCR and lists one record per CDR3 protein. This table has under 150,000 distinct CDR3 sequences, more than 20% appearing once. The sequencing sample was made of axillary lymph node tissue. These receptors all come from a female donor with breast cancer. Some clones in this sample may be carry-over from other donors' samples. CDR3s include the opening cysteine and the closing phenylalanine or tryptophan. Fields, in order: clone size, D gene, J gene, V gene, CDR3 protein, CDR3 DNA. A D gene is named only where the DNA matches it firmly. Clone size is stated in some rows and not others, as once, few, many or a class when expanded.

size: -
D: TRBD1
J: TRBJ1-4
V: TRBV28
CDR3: CASMIGQGGNEKLFF
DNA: TGTGCCAGCATGATCGGACAGGGGGGAAATGAAAAACTGTTTTTT

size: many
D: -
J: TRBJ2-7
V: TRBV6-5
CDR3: CASSEQGTGFSEQYF
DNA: TGTGCCAGCAGTGAACAGGGTACGGGGTTCTCCGAGCAGTACTTC

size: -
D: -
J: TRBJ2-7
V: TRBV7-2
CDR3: CASSLETGASHEQYF
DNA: TGTGCCAGCAGCTTAGAAACAGGTGCATCCCACGAGCAGTACTTC

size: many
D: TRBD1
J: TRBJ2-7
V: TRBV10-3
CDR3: CAISESRTGSYEQYF
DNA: TGTGCCATCAGTGAGTCACGGACAGGCTCCTACGAGCAGTACTTC

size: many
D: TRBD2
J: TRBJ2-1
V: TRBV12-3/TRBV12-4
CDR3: CASSLTPGLAVNEQFF
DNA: TGTGCCAGCAGTCTCACTCCGGGACTAGCGGTCAATGAGCAGTTCTTC

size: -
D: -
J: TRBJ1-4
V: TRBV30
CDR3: CAWSPGTVDEKLFF
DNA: TGTGCCTGGAGCCCAGGGACGGTCGATGAAAAACTGTTTTTT

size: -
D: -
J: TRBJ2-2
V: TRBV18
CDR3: CASSRNLLQALNTGELFF
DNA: TGTGCCAGCTCACGCAACCTTCTCCAGGCCTTGAACACCGGGGAGCTGTTTTTT

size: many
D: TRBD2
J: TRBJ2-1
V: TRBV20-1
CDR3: CSAQRGYNEQFF
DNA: TGCAGTGCTCAGCGGGGGTACAATGAGCAGTTCTTC

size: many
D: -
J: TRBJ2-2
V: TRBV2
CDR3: CASTAGSAGELFF
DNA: TGTGCCAGCACAGCAGGGTCGGCCGGGGAGCTGTTTTTT

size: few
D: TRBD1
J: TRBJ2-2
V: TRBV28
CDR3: CASSRFYEQGADTGELFF
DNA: TGTGCCAGCAGCCGGTTCTATGAACAGGGGGCAGACACCGGGGAGCTGTTTTTT

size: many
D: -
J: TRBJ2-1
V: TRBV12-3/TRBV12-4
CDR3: CASSLGLDGANEQFF
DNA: TGTGCCAGCAGTTTAGGACTAGACGGGGCCAATGAGCAGTTCTTC

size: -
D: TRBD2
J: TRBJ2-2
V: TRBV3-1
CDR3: CASSQELAVRTGELFF
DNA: TGTGCCAGCAGCCAAGAACTAGCGGTACGGACCGGGGAGCTGTTTTTT

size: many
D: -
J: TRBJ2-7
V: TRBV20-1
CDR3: CSARAPLGGEQYF
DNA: TGCAGTGCTAGAGCCCCGCTAGGAGGCGAGCAGTACTTC

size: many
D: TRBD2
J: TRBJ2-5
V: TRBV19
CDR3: CASSKFAGAMETQYF
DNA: TGTGCCAGTAGTAAGTTTGCGGGAGCAATGGAGACCCAGTACTTC

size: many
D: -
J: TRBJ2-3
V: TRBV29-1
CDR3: CSVELGGTDTQYF
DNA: TGCAGCGTTGAACTGGGGGGCACAGATACGCAGTATTTT

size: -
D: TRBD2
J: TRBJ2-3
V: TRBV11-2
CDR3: CASSPGLAGVAGGTDTQYF
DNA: TGTGCCAGCAGCCCTGGACTAGCGGGAGTGGCCGGGGGCACAGATACGCAGTATTTT

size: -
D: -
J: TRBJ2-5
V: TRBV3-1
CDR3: CASSQVGGRETQYF
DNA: TGTGCCAGCAGCCAAGTAGGGGGTAGGGAGACCCAGTACTTC

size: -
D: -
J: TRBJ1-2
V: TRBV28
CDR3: CASSPSGGLGYTF
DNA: TGTGCCAGCAGTCCATCGGGGGGGTTAGGCTACACCTTC

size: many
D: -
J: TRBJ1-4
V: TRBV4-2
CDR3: CASSQDRVGEATNEKLFF
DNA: TGTGCCAGCAGCCAAGATCGGGTAGGGGAGGCAACTAATGAAAAACTGTTTTTT

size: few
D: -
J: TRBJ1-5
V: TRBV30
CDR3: CAWSVQGKQPQHF
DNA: TGTGCCTGGAGTGTGCAGGGTAAGCAGCCCCAGCATTTT

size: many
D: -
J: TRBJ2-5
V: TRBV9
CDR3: CASSVGGGRQETQYF
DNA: TGTGCCAGCAGCGTAGGGGGTGGCAGGCAAGAGACCCAGTACTTC

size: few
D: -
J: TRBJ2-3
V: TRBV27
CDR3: CASTDVGSTDTQYF
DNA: TGTGCCAGCACCGACGTAGGGAGCACAGATACGCAGTATTTT

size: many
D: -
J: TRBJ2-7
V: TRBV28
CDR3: CASTVGRASYEQYF
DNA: TGTGCCAGCACCGTGGGACGGGCTTCCTACGAGCAGTACTTC

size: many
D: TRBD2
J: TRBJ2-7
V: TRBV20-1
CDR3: CSARVAGGSEQYF
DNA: TGCAGTGCTAGAGTGGCGGGAGGTTCTGAGCAGTACTTC

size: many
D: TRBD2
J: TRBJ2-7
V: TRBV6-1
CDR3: CASSAVAGGPSYEQYF
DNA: TGTGCCAGCAGCGCGGTAGCGGGAGGGCCCTCTTACGAGCAGTACTTC

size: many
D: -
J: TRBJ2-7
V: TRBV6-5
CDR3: CASSRPGAYEQYF
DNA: TGTGCCAGCAGCCGGCCCGGGGCCTATGAGCAGTACTTC

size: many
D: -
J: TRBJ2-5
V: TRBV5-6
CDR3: CASSLFPSGPQETQYF
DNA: TGTGCCAGCAGCTTGTTCCCGTCTGGTCCCCAAGAGACCCAGTACTTC

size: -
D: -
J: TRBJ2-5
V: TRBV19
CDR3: CASRAQGMDETQYF
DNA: TGTGCCAGTAGGGCTCAGGGAATGGATGAGACCCAGTACTTC

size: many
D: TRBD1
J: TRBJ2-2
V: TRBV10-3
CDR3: CAISADRAYTGELFF
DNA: TGTGCCATCAGTGCGGACAGGGCCTACACCGGGGAGCTGTTTTTT

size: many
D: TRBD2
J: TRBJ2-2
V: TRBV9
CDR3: CASSPVSGRITGELFF
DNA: TGTGCCAGCAGCCCCGTTAGCGGGAGGATTACCGGGGAGCTGTTTTTT

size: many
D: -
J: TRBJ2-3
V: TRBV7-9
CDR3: CASSLRGPTSTDTQYF
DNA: TGTGCCAGCAGCTTAAGGGGACCCACCAGCACAGATACGCAGTATTTT

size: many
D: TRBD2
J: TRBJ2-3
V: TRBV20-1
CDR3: CSARDSGTSGSGDTQYF
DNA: TGCAGTGCTAGAGACTCCGGGACTAGCGGGAGTGGGGATACGCAGTATTTT

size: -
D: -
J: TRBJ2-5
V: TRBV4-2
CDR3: CASSRGDTKYF
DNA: TGTGCCAGCAGCCGCGGGGACACGAAGTACTTC

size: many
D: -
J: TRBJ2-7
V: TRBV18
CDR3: CASSPGRNSYEQYF
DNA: TGTGCCAGCTCCCCGGGACGGAACTCCTACGAGCAGTACTTC

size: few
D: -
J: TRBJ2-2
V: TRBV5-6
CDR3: CASSLGRTTLRTGELFF
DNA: TGTGCCAGCAGCTTGGGACGGACGACGCTCCGGACCGGGGAGCTGTTTTTT

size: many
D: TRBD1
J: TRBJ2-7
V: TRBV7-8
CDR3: CASSNRQGYEQYF
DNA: TGTGCCAGCAGCAACCGACAGGGGTACGAGCAGTACTTC

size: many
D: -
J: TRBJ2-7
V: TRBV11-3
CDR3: CASSLPTSYEQYF
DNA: TGTGCCAGCAGCCTTCCGACTTCCTACGAGCAGTACTTC

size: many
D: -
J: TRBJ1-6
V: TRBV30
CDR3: CAWSTPLSSYNSPLHF
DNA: TGTGCCTGGAGTACCCCACTGAGCTCCTATAATTCACCCCTCCACTTT

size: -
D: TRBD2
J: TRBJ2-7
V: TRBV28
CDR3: CASSASPLGTRTYEQYF
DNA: TGTGCCAGCAGTGCCTCCCCCCTTGGGACTAGGACCTACGAGCAGTACTTC

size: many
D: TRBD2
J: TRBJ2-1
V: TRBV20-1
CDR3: CSARPPTSGYNEQFF
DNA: TGCAGTGCTAGACCCCCGACTAGCGGCTACAATGAGCAGTTCTTC